This T cell receptor beta chain is from a study of cytomegalovirus exposure and HLA in healthy donors. Whole-study findings and limits: TCR beta chains numbering 164 were designated cytomegalovirus-associated. TRBV6-2, TRBV6-3 and some other V segments were excluded as indistinguishable. Immune exposure was documented only through CMV serostatus.

60 Vbeta and 13 Jbeta primers were used in PCR. Data came from immunoSEQ multiplex PCR; TCRdb stores just in-frame clones and leaves some out. The sample carries roughly 190,000 clones, over 60% recorded once. This CDR3 is built from 14 residues. CDR1 is MNHEY and CDR2 is SVGAGI in the germline V gene. Trimming took off 0 bases at V and 3 bases at J, with 6 bases between the two ends. Healthy people donating bone marrow made up the donors. Worth noting for this clone: What it binds is unknown.

This chain connects TRBV6-5 to TRBJ2-1; D remains ambiguous. The sample taken for sequencing was PBMCs. The receptor comes from a woman in her thirties or forties in good health and CMV-seronegative. The CDR3 reads CASSYSPGYNEQFF. In DNA form, the CDR3 reads TGTGCCAGCAGTTACTCGCCGGGCTACAATGAGCAGTTCTTC.